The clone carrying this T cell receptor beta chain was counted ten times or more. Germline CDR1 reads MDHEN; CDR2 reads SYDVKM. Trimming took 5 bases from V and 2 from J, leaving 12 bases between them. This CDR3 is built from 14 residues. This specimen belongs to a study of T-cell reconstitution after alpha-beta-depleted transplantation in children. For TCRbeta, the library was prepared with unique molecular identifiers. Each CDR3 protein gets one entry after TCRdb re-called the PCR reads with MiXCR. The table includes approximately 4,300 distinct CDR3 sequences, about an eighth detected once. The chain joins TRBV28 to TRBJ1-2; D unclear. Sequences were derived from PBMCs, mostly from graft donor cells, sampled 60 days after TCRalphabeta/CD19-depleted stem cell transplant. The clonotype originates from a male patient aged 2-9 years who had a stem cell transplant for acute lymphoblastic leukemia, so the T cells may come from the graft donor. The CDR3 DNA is TGTGCCAGCAGTCTTCGGGCAGGCAACTATGGCTACACCTTC. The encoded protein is CASSLRAGNYGYTF.